These 10 T cell receptor beta chains originate from one sample sequenced in a study of shared clonotypes between healthy human individuals. Cells designated naive CD8 were CD45RO-negative and were positively selected for CCR7, with terminally differentiated effector memory CD45RA+ cells excluded. Sequenced by immunoSEQ multiplex PCR; TCRdb stores in-frame clones only, minus some. The sample has just over 2,000,000 clones, roughly 95% seen once. Material for sequencing was naive CD8+ T cells sorted from blood. These receptors were collected from a young man in good health.

The chain combines TRBV5-1 with TRBJ1-1, with unresolved D. Deletions cut 3 bases from V and 7 bases from J, with 7 bases between. CDR1 and CDR2 from the germline V gene are SGHRS and YFSETQ. The CDR3 runs to 11 residues. CDR3 sequence reads: CASSSYDEAFF. In DNA form, the CDR3 reads TGCGCCAGCAGCTCGTATGATGAAGCTTTCTTT.

The rearrangement uses TRBV28 and TRBJ1-2; D call uncertain. The germline V and J ends were trimmed by 3 bases and 0 bases, with 14 bases remaining between them. The CDR3 is 16 residues long. The germline V gene encodes CDR1 MDHEN and CDR2 SYDVKM. The CDR3, as DNA: TGTGCCAGCAGTTTTAGTCAGGTTTACACTAACTATGGCTACACCTTC. As protein: CASSFSQVYTNYGYTF.

V gene TRBV5-4 combines with J gene TRBJ2-7; 9 bases agree with TRBD1. This CDR3 has 14 amino acids. The germline V gene encodes CDR1 SGHNT and CDR2 YYREEE (reference sequence). V lost 4 bases and J lost 3; bases outside the gene matches: 5. The CDR3 DNA reads TGTGCCAGCAGCCGGGACAGGGCTATCTACGAGCAGTACTTC. Its protein is CASSRDRAIYEQYF.

This chain joins TRBV7-9 and TRBJ2-7; the D gene is possibly TRBD2 (6 bases). This CDR3 comprises 14 residues. Germline V lookup: CDR1 SEHNR, CDR2 FQNEAQ (reference sequence). V lost 5 bases to trimming and J lost 4 bases, with 15 bases between them. CDR3 in DNA: TGTGCCAGCAGCCCAGGACCGGGAGCGTACGAGCAGTACTTC. It specifies CASSPGPGAYEQYF.

Remarks on this clone: In the same sample, other DNA sequences code for this CDR3. The chain has TRBV27 and TRBJ1-1; D is unresolved. Germline V gene sequence: CDR1 MNHEY, CDR2 SMNVEV (reference sequence). This CDR3 spans 13 amino acids. The V end lost 2 bases, the J end lost 5 bases, and 9 bases lay between the germline ends. The CDR3 here is CASSLMGGTEAFF. The CDR3 region has the DNA TGTGCCAGCAGTTTAATGGGAGGGACTGAAGCTTTCTTT.

Regarding this clone: The same CDR3 is also encoded by other DNA sequences in this sample. V usage is TRBV4-1 and J usage is TRBJ2-7; TRBD1 might be the D (6 bases). V dropped 0 bases and J dropped 2 bases, with 11 bases sitting between them. Germline V lookup: CDR1 MGHRA, CDR2 YSYEKL. This CDR3 spans 15 amino acids. CDR3: CASSQEETGAYEQYF. As DNA, the CDR3 is TGCGCCAGCAGCCAAGAGGAGACAGGAGCCTACGAGCAGTACTTC.

The CDR3, as DNA: TGTGCCAGCAGTTTTGGGACCTCCTACGAGCAGTACTTC. This sequence encodes CASSFGTSYEQYF. J is TRBJ2-7 and V is TRBV2; D might be TRBD1 or TRBD2, each matching 5 bases. The V end was cut by 5 bases, the J end by 0 bases, with 8 bases between. The CDR3 has 13 amino acids. Germline assignment: CDR1 SNHLY and CDR2 FYNNEI.

This chain connects TRBV2 to TRBJ1-1; D is ambiguous. This CDR3 is 14 amino acids long. CDR1 and CDR2 (germline): SNHLY, FYNNEI. Trimming shortened V by 3 bases and J by 1 base, and 9 bases separated the two germline ends. The CDR3 DNA sequence: TGTGCCAGCAGTGACTGGTGGGGGAACACTGAAGCTTTCTTT. Amino acids: CASSDWWGNTEAFF. Looking up the rest from reference TRBV2 and TRBJ1-1 gives the full variable domain: EPEVTQTPSHQVTQMGQEVILRCVPISNHLYFYWYRQILGQKVEFLVSFYNNEISEKSEIFDDQFSVERPDGSNFTLKIRSTKLEDSAMYFCASSDWWGNTEAFFGQGTRLTVV.

The chain has TRBV28 and TRBJ2-1; tentative D call: TRBD1 (6 bases). The CDR3 contains 15 residues. Between the trimmed V and J ends, which lost 3 bases and 6 bases, there was a span of 15 bases. Looked up from germline, CDR1 is MDHEN and CDR2 is SYDVKM. The CDR3 region is CASSFSGAQGNEQFF. CDR3 coding DNA: TGTGCCAGCAGTTTTTCAGGGGCCCAAGGCAATGAGCAGTTCTTC.

The V call is TRBV6-6, the J call TRBJ1-1; tentative D call: TRBD1 (5 bases). CDR3 length: 13 residues. Germline loops: CDR1 MNHNY, CDR2 SVGAGI (reference sequence). V gave up 6 bases and J gave up 8 bases, with 16 bases separating them. This chain's CDR3 is CASRKTGRLEAFF. For the CDR3, the DNA is TGTGCCAGCAGGAAAACGGGGCGCCTGGAAGCTTTCTTT.